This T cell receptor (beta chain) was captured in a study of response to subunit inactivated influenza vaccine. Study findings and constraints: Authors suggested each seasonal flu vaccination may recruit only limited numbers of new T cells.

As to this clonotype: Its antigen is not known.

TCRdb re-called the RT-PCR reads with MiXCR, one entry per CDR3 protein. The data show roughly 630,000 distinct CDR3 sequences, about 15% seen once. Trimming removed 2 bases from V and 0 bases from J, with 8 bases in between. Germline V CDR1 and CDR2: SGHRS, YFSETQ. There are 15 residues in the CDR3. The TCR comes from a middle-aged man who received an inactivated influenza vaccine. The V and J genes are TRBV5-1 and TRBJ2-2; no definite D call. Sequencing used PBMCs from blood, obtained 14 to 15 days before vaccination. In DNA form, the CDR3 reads TGCGCCAGCAGCTTCGACACTTCGAACACCGGGGAGCTGTTTTTT. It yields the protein CASSFDTSNTGELFF.